This TCR beta chain originates from a study of monozygotic twins with inflammatory bowel disease (dated by TCRdb to 2018 to 2020). Turning to the overall study: In total, some 30 monozygotic twin pairs made up the full study: 19 Danish pairs, all IBD-discordant, plus nine German pairs, of which four were IBD-concordant and five were IBD-discordant. Disease-associated traits were sought mainly through comparisons between IBD patients and their genetically identical healthy co-twins within discordant pairs. Each individual had, on average, about 151 000 unique TCRalpha sequences and 181 000 unique TCRbeta sequences available for analysis.

Libraries were constructed by 5' RACE. The input for every TCR library was roughly 3,300 ng of total RNA. For each sample, cDNA synthesis was carried out in eight separate reactions using SMARTScribe reverse transcriptase. During cDNA synthesis, template switching introduced unique molecular identifiers that contained a 6-nucleotide sample barcode. Amplification of TCRalpha and TCRbeta cDNA involved two nested PCRs of 16 and 9 cycles, and each PCR was followed by bead purification. Before amplification, the cDNA was both treated with uracil DNA-glycosylase and purified with the QIAquick PCR purification kit. The second PCR was the step at which Illumina TruSeq-compatible adapters and sample-specific barcodes were added. TapeStation and Qubit were used to check library quality and concentration, and about 5 ng of each library was pooled. Sequencing of pooled libraries was carried out on an Illumina HiSeq2500 single-index Rapid Run using 2 x 100 bp reads and custom sequencing primers. Regarding the original processing steps: PCR and sequencing errors were corrected by UMI-based consensus assembly using MiGEC version 1.2.6. MiXCR version 2.1.1 was used for V(D)J alignment, clonotype assembly and CDR3 extraction. To normalise gene usage, clonotype sharing and MAIT/NKT TCR abundance, the top 1000, 10 000 and 20 000 clonotypes in each sample were analysed. Diversity was computed as the inverse Simpson index with the vegan R package after downsampling to 27 000 UMIs. Paired Mann-Whitney U tests on discordant twin pairs were used, with Benjamini-Hochberg multiple-testing correction. The reads went through TCRdb reprocessing, and each CDR3 protein sequence gets one entry with no DNA. The V and J calls and clone size come from TCRdb's table, not from the authors' own analysis. This specimen's table enumerates approximately 400,000 distinct CDR3 sequences. The top ten clonotypes cover around 2.3% of the sample.

Spanning cysteine to phenylalanine, the CDR3 consists of 15 amino acids. The DNA sequence is not available. The CDR1 and CDR2 encoded by the germline V gene are WSHSY and SAAADI. The study at large found these results: IBD patients had lower TCRbeta repertoire diversity, measured by the inverse Simpson index, than their healthy co-twins. Compared with healthy twins, IBD patients had fewer clonotypes in common with other individuals, a difference most pronounced in patients showing signs of disease activity. No difference in repertoire similarity was observed between concordant and discordant twins, possibly owing to limited statistical power. Because patients received different immunosuppressive treatments, the repertoires may have picked up extra background noise and variability between individuals. Distinction between different T cell subtypes could not be achieved in the analysis. The results gave no support for a single strong signal or clonotype linked to IBD.

From each donor, an approximately 2.4 ml peripheral blood sample was drawn into PAXgene tubes and stored at -80 degrees C. Without any T cell sorting, total RNA was extracted from whole blood using the PAXgene blood miRNA kit on an automated QIAcube. Peripheral blood from monozygotic twin pairs, either concordant or discordant for inflammatory bowel disease, underwent deep TCRalpha and TCRbeta repertoire profiling that used unique molecular barcoding. Smoking habits were recorded for all twin pairs, with individuals classified as current, former or never smokers. Comment on this clonotype: The antigen it binds to is not known.

Here the chain combines TRBV10-2 and TRBJ1-5; TCRdb reports TRBD1, a call that lacks DNA to check it against. What was sequenced was blood. This TCR came from a human donor with ulcerative colitis or Crohn's disease, or a healthy co-twin of an affected twin (not recorded which). CDR3 reads: CASSESGAGSQPQHF.